This TCR beta chain is drawn from a study of sequential checkpoint blockade in melanoma (dated by TCRdb to about 2019). Notes on the research overall: In a 1:1 randomization, patients received either first-line nivolumab then ipilimumab (arm A) or ipilimumab then nivolumab (arm B). Maintenance nivolumab came after both trial sequences.

In light of the paper, this sample's treatment or condition label describes: randomized to nivolumab then ipilimumab (arm A) or the reverse (arm B). None of the trial patients had been given prior DNA-damaging chemotherapy. A FACS Aria II flow cytometer was used to sort live CD3+CD8+ cells that were negative for CD19 and CD56 from thawed PBMCs. Samples were obtained from patients with melanoma enrolled in CheckMate 064, a randomized, open-label phase II trial of sequential checkpoint blockade. Leukapheresis was used to collect peripheral blood mononuclear cells, which were then purified with Ficoll-Paque and frozen in human serum with roughly 10% DMSO. Immediately after sorting, the purity of the sorted blood CD3+CD8+ cells was confirmed to be >95%, and DNA was then extracted. Results and caveats for the whole study, not just this receptor: The model for predicting response that combines TCR metrics with mutation burden needs to be validated in larger, independent patient cohorts.

The immunoSEQ Assay was used to immunosequence TCRbeta CDR3 regions from genomic DNA. Before high-throughput sequencing, genomic DNA was amplified using bias-controlled multiplex PCR. Per the original workflow: To quantify the absolute abundance of each unique TCRbeta CDR3 region, the sequences were collapsed and filtered. Clonality was defined as 1 minus Pielou's evenness and was calculated using productive rearrangements only. A previously published method was used to identify clones whose frequencies were significantly greater in on-treatment samples than in baseline samples. The immuneACCESS repertoire file appears here via TCRdb, limited to in-frame rearrangements. These files lack a portion of the clones; in checked studies, under half of the deficit traces to unresolved V genes, and the cause of the others is not known. That table is the source of V, J and clone size, and D and trimming were worked out from the DNA. This sample gives about 28,000 clones in total; less than 90% of them show up just once. The biggest ten clones account for about 15% of the sample.

Worth noting for this clone: Its antigen is unknown. The input lacks base qualities; no much larger clone sits a single base away.

Via the germline V gene (reference sequence), CDR1 is SEHNR and CDR2 FQNEAQ. V is cut by 5 bases and J by 1 base, and the space between the germline ends is 20 bases. Taken from cysteine to phenylalanine, the CDR3 has 17 residues. Just CDR3 DNA is preserved here, 51 bases in frame from base 1. The sample consisted of CD8+ T cells sorted from blood (inferred from file names), taken from a patient given nivolumab and ipilimumab in sequence. The sequence came from a human donor with melanoma. This sequence uses TRBV7-9 and TRBJ1-1; TRBD1 could be the D gene, as 6 bases match. Here the CDR3 is given as CASSVGGENRKNTEAFF. The bases read TGTGCCAGCAGCGTAGGGGGGGAGAACAGGAAGAACACTGAAGCTTTCTTT. When the CDR3 is completed using the reference TRBV7-9 and TRBJ1-1 genes on either side, the full variable domain is DTGVSQNPRHKITKRGQNVTFRCDPISEHNRLYWYRQTLGQGPEFLTYFQNEAQLEKSRLLSDRFSAERPKGSFSTLEIQRTEQGDSAMYLCASSVGGENRKNTEAFFGQGTRLTVV.